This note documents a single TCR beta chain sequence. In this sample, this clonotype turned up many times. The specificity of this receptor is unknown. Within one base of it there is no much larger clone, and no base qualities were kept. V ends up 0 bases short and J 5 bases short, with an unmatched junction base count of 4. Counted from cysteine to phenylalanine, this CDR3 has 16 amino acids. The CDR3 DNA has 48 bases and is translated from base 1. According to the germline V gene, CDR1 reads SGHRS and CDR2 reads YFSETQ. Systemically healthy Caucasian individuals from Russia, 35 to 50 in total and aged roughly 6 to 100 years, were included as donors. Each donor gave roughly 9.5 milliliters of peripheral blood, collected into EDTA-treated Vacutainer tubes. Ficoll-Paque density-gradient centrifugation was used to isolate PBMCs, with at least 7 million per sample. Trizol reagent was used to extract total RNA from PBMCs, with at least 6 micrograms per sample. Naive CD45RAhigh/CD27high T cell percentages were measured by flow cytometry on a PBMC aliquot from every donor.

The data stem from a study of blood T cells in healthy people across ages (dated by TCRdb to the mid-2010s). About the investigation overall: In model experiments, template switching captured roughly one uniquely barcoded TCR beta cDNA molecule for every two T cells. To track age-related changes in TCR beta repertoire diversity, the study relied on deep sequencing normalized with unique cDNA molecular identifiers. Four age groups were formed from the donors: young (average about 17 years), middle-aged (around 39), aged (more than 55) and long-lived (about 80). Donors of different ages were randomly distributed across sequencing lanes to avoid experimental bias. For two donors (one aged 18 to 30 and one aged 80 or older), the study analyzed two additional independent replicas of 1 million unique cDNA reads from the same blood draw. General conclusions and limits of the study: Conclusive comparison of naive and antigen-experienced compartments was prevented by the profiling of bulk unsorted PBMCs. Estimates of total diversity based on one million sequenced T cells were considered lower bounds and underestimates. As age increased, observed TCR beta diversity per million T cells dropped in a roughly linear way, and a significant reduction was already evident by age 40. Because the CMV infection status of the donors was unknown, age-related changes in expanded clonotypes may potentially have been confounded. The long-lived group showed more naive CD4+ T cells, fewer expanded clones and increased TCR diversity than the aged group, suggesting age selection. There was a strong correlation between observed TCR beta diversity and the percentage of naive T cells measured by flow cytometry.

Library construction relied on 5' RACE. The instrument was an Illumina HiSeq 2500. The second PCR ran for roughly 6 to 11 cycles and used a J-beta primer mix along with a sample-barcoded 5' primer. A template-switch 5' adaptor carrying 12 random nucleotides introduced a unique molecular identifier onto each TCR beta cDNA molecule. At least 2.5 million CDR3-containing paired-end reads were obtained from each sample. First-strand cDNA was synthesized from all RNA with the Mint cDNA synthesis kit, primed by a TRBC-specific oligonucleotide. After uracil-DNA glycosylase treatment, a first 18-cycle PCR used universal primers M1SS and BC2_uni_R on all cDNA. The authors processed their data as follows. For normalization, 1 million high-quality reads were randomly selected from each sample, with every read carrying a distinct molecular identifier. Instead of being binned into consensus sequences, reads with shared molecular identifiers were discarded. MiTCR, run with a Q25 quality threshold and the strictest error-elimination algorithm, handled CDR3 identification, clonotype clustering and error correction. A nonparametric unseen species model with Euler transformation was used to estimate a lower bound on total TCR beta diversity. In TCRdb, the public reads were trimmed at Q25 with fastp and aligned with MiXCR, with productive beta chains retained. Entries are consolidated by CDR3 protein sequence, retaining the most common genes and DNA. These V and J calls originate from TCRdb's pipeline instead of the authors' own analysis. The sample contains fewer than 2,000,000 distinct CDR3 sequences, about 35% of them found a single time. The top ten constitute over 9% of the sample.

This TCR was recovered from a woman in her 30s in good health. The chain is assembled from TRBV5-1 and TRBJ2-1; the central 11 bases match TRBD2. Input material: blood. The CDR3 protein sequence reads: CASSLALAGGNNEQFF. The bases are TGCGCCAGCAGCTTGGCCCTAGCGGGGGGCAACAATGAGCAGTTCTTC.